The clone carrying this TCR beta chain showed up just once. The data were obtained in a study of blood T cell repertoires in COVID-19. Assay used: immunoSEQ multiplex PCR; TCRdb lists only in-frame clones, some missing. The sample lists around 100,000 clones, over 75% occurring once. The CDR3 has 14 residues. Trimming cost V 4 bases and J 6 bases; bases outside gene matches: 4. Germline CDR1 is SGHNT and CDR2 is YYREEE (reference sequence). Source material: peripheral blood. This clonotype was obtained from an elderly man with acute or convalescent COVID-19. This chain joins TRBV5-4 and TRBJ2-7; 13 nucleotides agree with TRBD2. CDR3 sequence reads: CASSGTSGESEQYF. DNA of the CDR3: TGTGCCAGCAGCGGGACTAGCGGGGAGAGCGAGCAGTACTTC.